This T cell receptor (beta chain) was obtained from a study of T-cell memory formation after mild COVID-19. General observations from the study: Clones that contracted from day 15 to 85 were balanced CD4/CD8, while later expanders leaned CD4+.

This clonotype was recorded a few times. Its specificity is unknown. One entry per CDR3 protein, called by TCRdb with MiXCR from the 5' RACE reads. Found here are roughly 580,000 distinct CDR3 sequences, 15% to 20% of them singletons; the top ten hold around 11%. V dropped 6 bases and J dropped 3; count of bases not matched to a gene: 6. Germline assignment: CDR1 MNHEY and CDR2 SVGEGT. CDR3 length equals 15 residues. Sequenced input: PBMCs or a T cell subset sorted from them (not recorded which). V is TRBV6-2 or TRBV6-3 and J is TRBJ2-3, with 10 bases fitting TRBD2. The receptor was isolated from an adult woman who had mild COVID-19 (a few samples of this study predate the infection). Cell type and time point are not known. This chain's CDR3 is CASSSSGSRTDTQYF. The CDR3 nucleotides are TGTGCCAGCAGCTCTAGCGGGAGTCGAACAGATACGCAGTATTTT.